The present T cell receptor beta chain was sequenced within a study of response to subunit inactivated influenza vaccine. Study-level results: New T cells are recruited in small numbers by each seasonal influenza vaccination, according to the authors' suggestion.

The length of the CDR3 is 12 residues. CDR1 and CDR2 (germline): MNHEY, SVGEGT. The V gene lost 10 bases and the J gene lost 2 bases, with 9 bases spanning the gap. As regards this clonotype: Its antigen is currently unknown.

TCRdb itself ran the RT-PCR reads through MiXCR, one entry per CDR3 protein. The data show about 300,000 distinct CDR3 sequences, about a fifth seen once. The clonotype comes from a man aged 50 to 75 who received an inactivated influenza vaccine. The chain recombines TRBV6-2 or TRBV6-3 with TRBJ2-4; D possibly corresponds to TRBD2 (5 bases). Sequencing was performed on PBMCs from blood, taken roughly 20 months after vaccination. CDR3: CAIRGTKNIQYF. CDR3 nucleotide sequence: TGTGCCATACGGGGAACCAAAAACATTCAGTACTTC.